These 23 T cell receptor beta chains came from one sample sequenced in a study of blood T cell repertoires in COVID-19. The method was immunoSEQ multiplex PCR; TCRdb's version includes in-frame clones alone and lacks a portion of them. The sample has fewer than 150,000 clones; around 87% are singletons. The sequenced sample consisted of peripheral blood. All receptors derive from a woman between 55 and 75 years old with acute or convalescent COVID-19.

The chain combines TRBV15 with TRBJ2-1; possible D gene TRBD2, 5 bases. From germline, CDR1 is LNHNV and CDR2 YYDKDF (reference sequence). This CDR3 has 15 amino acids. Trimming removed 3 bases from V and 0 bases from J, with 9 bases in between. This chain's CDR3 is CATSSRGSSYNEQFF. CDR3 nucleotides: TGTGCCACCAGCAGTCGGGGAAGCTCCTACAATGAGCAGTTCTTC.

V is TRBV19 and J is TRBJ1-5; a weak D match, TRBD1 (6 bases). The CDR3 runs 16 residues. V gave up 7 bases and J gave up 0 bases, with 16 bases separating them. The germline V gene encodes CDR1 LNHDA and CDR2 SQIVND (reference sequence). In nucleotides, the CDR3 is TGTGCCAGTACTCTCCAGGGGATTAATAGCAATCAGCCCCAGCATTTT. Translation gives CASTLQGINSNQPQHF.

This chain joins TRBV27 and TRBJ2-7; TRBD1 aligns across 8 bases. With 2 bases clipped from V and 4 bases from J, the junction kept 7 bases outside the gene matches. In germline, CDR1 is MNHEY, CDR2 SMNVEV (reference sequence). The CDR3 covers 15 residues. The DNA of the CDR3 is TGTGCCAGCAGTTTAGGGCAGGGGGCGCAATACGAGCAGTACTTC. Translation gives CASSLGQGAQYEQYF.

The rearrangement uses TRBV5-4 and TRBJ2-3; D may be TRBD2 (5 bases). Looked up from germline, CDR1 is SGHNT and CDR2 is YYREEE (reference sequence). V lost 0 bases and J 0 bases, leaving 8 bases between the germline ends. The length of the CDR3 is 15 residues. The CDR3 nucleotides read TGTGCCAGCAGCTTGGTCGGCGGGAGCACAGATACGCAGTATTTT. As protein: CASSLVGGSTDTQYF. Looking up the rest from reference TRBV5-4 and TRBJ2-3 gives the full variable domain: ETGVTQSPTHLIKTRGQQVTLRCSSQSGHNTVSWYQQALGQGPQFIFQYYREEENGRGNFPPRFSGLQFPNYSSELNVNALELDDSALYLCASSLVGGSTDTQYFGPGTRLTVL.

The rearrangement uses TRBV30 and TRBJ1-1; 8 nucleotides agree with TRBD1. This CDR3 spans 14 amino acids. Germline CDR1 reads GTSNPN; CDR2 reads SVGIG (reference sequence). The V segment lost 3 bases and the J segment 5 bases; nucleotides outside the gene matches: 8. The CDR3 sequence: CAWSPRGPPTEAFF. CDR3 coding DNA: TGTGCCTGGAGCCCCAGGGGGCCACCAACTGAAGCTTTCTTT.

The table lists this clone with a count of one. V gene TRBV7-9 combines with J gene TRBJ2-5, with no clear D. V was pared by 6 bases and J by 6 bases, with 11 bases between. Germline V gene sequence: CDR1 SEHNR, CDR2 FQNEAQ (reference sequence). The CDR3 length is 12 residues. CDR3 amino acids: CASRVNSKTQYF. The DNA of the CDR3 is TGTGCCAGCAGAGTCAACTCGAAGACCCAGTACTTC. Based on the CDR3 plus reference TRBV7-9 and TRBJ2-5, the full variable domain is DTGVSQNPRHKITKRGQNVTFRCDPISEHNRLYWYRQTLGQGPEFLTYFQNEAQLEKSRLLSDRFSAERPKGSFSTLEIQRTEQGDSAMYLCASRVNSKTQYFGPGTRLLVL.

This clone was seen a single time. CDR3 loop: CASSFSGTSTDTQYF. The CDR3 nucleotides are TGTGCCAGCAGTTTTAGCGGGACCAGCACAGATACGCAGTATTTT. The chain joins TRBV6-5 to TRBJ2-3; 8 nucleotides align to TRBD2. CDR3 size: 15 residues. Germline V lookup: CDR1 MNHEY, CDR2 SVGAGI. Trimming at V came to 4 bases and at J to 0 bases, leaving 3 bases not matched to a gene.

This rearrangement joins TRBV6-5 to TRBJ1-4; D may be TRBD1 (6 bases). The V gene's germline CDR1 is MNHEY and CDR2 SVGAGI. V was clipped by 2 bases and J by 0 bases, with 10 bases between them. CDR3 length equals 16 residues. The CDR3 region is CASSYGQFATNEKLFF. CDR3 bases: TGTGCCAGCAGTTACGGACAGTTTGCAACTAATGAAAAACTGTTTTTT.

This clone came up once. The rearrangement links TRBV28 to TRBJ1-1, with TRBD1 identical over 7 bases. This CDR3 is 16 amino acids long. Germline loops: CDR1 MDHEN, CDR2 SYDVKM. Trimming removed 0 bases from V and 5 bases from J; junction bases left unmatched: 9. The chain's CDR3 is CASSLWTGNKGTEAFF. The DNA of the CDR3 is TGTGCCAGCAGTTTATGGACAGGGAATAAGGGGACTGAAGCTTTCTTT.

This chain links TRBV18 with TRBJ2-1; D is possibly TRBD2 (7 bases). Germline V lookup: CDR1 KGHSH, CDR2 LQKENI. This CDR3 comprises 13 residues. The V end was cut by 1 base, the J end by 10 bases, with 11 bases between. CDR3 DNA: TGTGCCAGCTCACCACAGGGGGGAGGGGAGCAGTTCTTC. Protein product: CASSPQGGGEQFF. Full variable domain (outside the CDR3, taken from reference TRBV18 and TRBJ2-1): NAGVMQNPRHLVRRRGQEARLRCSPMKGHSHVYWYRQLPEEGLKFMVYLQKENIIDESGMPKERFSAEFPKEGPSILRIQQVVRGDSAAYFCASSPQGGGEQFFGPGTRLTVL.

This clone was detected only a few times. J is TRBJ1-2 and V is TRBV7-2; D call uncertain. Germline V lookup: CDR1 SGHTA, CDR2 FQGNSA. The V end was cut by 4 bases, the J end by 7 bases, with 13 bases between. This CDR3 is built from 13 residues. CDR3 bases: TGTGCCAGCAGCTATCCGGGGATAGGTGGCTACACCTTC. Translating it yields CASSYPGIGGYTF.

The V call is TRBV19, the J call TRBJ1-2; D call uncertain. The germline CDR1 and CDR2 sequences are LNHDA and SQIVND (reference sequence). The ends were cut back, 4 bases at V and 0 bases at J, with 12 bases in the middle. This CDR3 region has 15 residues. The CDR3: CASSTRLTPNYGYTF. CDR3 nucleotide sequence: TGTGCCAGTAGTACCCGCCTGACACCTAACTATGGCTACACCTTC.

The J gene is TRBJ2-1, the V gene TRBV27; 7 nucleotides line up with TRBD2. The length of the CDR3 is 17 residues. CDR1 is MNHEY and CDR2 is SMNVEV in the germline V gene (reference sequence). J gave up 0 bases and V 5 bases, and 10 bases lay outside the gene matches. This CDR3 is CASSTYLRGSSYNEQFF. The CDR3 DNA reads TGTGCCAGCAGTACCTACCTTCGCGGGAGCTCCTACAATGAGCAGTTCTTC.

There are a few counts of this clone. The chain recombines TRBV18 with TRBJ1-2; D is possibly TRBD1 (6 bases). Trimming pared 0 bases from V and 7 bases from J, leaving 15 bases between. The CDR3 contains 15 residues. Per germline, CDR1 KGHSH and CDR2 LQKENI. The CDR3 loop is CASSPPRAGVTGYTF. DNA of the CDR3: TGTGCCAGCTCACCACCCAGGGCAGGGGTGACTGGCTACACCTTC.

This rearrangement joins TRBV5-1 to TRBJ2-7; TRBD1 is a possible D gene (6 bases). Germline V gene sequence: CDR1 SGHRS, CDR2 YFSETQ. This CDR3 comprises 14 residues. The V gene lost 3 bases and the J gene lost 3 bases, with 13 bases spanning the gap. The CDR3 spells CASSSGPRGYEQYV. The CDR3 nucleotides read TGCGCCAGCAGCTCAGGGCCCAGGGGCTACGAGCAGTACGTC.

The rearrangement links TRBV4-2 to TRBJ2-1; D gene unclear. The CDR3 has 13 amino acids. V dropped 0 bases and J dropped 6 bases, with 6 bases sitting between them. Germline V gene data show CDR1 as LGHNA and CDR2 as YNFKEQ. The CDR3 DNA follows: TGTGCCAGCAGCCAAGAGGGCAGCAATGAGCAGTTCTTC. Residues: CASSQEGSNEQFF.

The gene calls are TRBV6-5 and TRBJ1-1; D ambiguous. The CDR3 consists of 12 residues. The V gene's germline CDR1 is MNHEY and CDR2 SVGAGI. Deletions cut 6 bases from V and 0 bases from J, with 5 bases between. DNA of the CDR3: TGTGCCAGCAGCCGTATGAACACTGAAGCTTTCTTT. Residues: CASSRMNTEAFF.

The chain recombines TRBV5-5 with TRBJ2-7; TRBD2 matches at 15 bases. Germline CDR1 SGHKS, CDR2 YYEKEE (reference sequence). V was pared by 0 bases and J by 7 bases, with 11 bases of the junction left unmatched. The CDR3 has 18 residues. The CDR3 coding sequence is TGTGCCAGCAGCTTGGGGGGCAGGGGGACTAGCGGGAGGAGTGAGCAGTACTTC. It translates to CASSLGGRGTSGRSEQYF.

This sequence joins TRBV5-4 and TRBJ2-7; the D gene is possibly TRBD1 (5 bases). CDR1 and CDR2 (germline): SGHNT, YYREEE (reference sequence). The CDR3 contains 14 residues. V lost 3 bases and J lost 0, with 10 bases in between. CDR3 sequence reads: CASSSSTGSYEQYF. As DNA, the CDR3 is TGTGCCAGCAGCTCGTCTACAGGCTCCTACGAGCAGTACTTC.

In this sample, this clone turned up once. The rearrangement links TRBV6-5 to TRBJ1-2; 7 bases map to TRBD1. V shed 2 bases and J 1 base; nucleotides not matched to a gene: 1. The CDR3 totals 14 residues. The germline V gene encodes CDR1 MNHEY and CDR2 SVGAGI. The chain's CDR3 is CASSYRDSNYGYTF. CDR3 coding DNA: TGTGCCAGCAGTTACCGGGACAGTAACTATGGCTACACCTTC.

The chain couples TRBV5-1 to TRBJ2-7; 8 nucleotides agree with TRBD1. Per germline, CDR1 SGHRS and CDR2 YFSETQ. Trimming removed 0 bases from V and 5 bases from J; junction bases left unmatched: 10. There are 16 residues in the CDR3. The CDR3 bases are TGCGCCAGCAGCTTGGGCAGGGGGCTCCCTAGCGACGAGCAGTACTTC. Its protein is CASSLGRGLPSDEQYF.

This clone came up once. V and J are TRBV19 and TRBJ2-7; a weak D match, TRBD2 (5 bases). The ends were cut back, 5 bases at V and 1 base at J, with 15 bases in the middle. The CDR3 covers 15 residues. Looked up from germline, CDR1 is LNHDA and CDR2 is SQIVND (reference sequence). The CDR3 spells CASSSKRTGSYEQYF. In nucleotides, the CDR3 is TGTGCCAGTAGTTCCAAAAGGACGGGATCCTACGAGCAGTACTTC.

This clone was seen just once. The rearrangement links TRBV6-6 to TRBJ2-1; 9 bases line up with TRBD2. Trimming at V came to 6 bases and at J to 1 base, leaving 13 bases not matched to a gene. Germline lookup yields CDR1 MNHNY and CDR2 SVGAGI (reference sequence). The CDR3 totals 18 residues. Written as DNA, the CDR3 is TGTGCCAGCAGCCGACGAAGCGGGAGGCTCGCTTCCTACAATGAGCAGTTCTTC. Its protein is CASSRRSGRLASYNEQFF.